A selection of T cell receptor beta chains follows, all from one sample in a study of blood T cell repertoires in COVID-19. Profiling relied on immunoSEQ multiplex PCR, and the TCRdb table lists in-frame clones only, not all of them. The table records about 130,000 clones, about nine tenths of them present only once. Material: peripheral blood. These receptor sequences come from a middle-aged man with active COVID-19. Both conserved end residues are part of each CDR3. The order of the fields is V gene, clone size, J gene, D gene, CDR3 DNA, CDR3 protein. D genes are given only for firm matches. The size entry is marked missing in some rows and otherwise reads once, few, many or a size class.

>TRBV18|NA|TRBJ2-6|TRBD1
TGTGCCAGCTCACCCGGGACAGGCTCTGGGGCCAACGTCCTGACTTTC
CASSPGTGSGANVLTF
>TRBV19|NA|TRBJ1-1|TRBD1
TGTGCCAGCAGTACAGGGGTCCCTAACACTGAAGCTTTCTTT
CASSTGVPNTEAFF
>TRBV19|NA|TRBJ2-1|TRBD1
TGTGCCAGTAGTATTAGGGGACAGGGGGCTATTCGATCCTACAATGAGCAGTTCTTC
CASSIRGQGAIRSYNEQFF
>TRBV18|NA|TRBJ1-1|NA
TGTGCCAGCTCACCAGGGACGACGAATGGGGGGGAAGCTTTCTTT
CASSPGTTNGGEAFF
>TRBV7-7|NA|TRBJ2-7|NA
TGTGCTAGCAGCCCCAACAGATTTTGGCACGAGCAGTACTTC
CASSPNRFWHEQYF
>TRBV4-1|few|TRBJ2-1|TRBD2
TGCGCCAGCAGCCGTTCCGAGACTAGCTTCAATGAGCAGTTCTTC
CASSRSETSFNEQFF
>TRBV5-4|NA|TRBJ1-6|TRBD1
TGTGCCAGCAGCTTCACCCTTGGGGGACAGGGGAATTCACCCCTCCACTTT
CASSFTLGGQGNSPLHF
>TRBV7-9|NA|TRBJ1-1|NA
TGTGCCAGCAGCGCGACGGGAGAGAACACTGAAGCTTTCTTT
CASSATGENTEAFF
>TRBV4-3|NA|TRBJ2-6|NA
TGCGCCAGCAGCCAAGACTTCTCTGGGGCCAACGTCCTGACTTTC
CASSQDFSGANVLTF
>TRBV29-1|NA|TRBJ2-7|TRBD1
TGCAGCGTCGGGGGACAGGGGATGTACGAGCAGTACTTC
CSVGGQGMYEQYF
>TRBV9|NA|TRBJ1-2|TRBD1
TGTGCCAGCAGCGTTGGACAGGGGCAGGTCTATGGCTACACCTTC
CASSVGQGQVYGYTF
>TRBV27|NA|TRBJ1-5|NA
TGTGCCAGCAGGGGGACATTCGGGCTGGGACAGCCCCAGCATTTT
CASRGTFGLGQPQHF
>TRBV10-3|NA|TRBJ2-5|TRBD1
TGTGCCATCAGTGGACAGGGGGCAGGAGAGACCCAGTACTTC
CAISGQGAGETQYF
>TRBV7-8|NA|TRBJ2-3|NA
TGTGCCAGCAGCTTAGTCGGTAGCACAGATACGCAGTATTTT
CASSLVGSTDTQYF
>TRBV4-2|NA|TRBJ1-5|NA
TGTGCCAGCAGCCAAGCACAGAGCAATCAGCCCCAGCATTTT
CASSQAQSNQPQHF
>TRBV6-1|few|TRBJ1-5|NA
TGTGCCAGCAGTGATAACAGGGCTCAGCCCCAGCATTTT
CASSDNRAQPQHF
>TRBV11-2|NA|TRBJ2-4|NA
TGTGCCAGCAGGTTCGGCGGGAACATTCAGTACTTC
CASRFGGNIQYF
>TRBV30|few|TRBJ1-1|NA
TGTGCCTGGGGGCATTCAGGGGTGGAGGCTTTCTTT
CAWGHSGVEAFF
>TRBV13|NA|TRBJ1-2|TRBD1
TGTGCCAGCAGCCTCCTCGACAGGGATAACTATGGCTACACCTTC
CASSLLDRDNYGYTF
>TRBV7-2|NA|TRBJ2-5|TRBD2
TGTGCCAGCAGCATCGGACTAGCGGGGGGGCAAGAGACCCAGTACTTC
CASSIGLAGGQETQYF
>TRBV5-1|NA|TRBJ1-3|TRBD1
TGCGCCAGCAGCTTGGGGGGGACAGAAATCGCTTCTGGAAACACCATATATTTT
CASSLGGTEIASGNTIYF
>TRBV12-3/TRBV12-4|NA|TRBJ1-2|TRBD1
TGTGCCAGCAGTGGGACAGCGGATGGCTACACCTTC
CASSGTADGYTF
>TRBV19|NA|TRBJ1-2|TRBD1
TGTGCCAGTAGTATTGAAGGGGGCGTAAACTATGGCTACACCTTC
CASSIEGGVNYGYTF
>TRBV4-1|NA|TRBJ2-4|TRBD2
TGCGCCAGCAGCCAAGACACTAGCGGGGGGTCTTTAGCCAAAAACATTCAGTACTTC
CASSQDTSGGSLAKNIQYF
>TRBV5-4|NA|TRBJ2-7|TRBD1
TGTGCCAGCAGCTCAAGGACAGGGATGGGTAACGAGCAGTACTTC
CASSSRTGMGNEQYF
>TRBV5-4|NA|TRBJ1-2|TRBD1
TGTGCCGCTTCCAAACAGGGGAATCTTGGCTACACCTTC
CAASKQGNLGYTF
>TRBV6-1|NA|TRBJ1-6|NA
TGTGCCAGCAGTGAACGGGGGGCGGTATCACCCCTCCACTTT
CASSERGAVSPLHF